These 14 T cell receptor beta chains were all obtained from the same sample, sequenced in a study of blood T cell repertoires in COVID-19. Assay: immunoSEQ multiplex PCR; the TCRdb copy retains only in-frame clones and omits some. The sample records hundreds of thousands of clones, more than 90% being singletons. The sample comprised PBMCs or T cells enriched from blood (not recorded which). Every receptor here comes from a man in his 60s who had recovered from COVID-19.

The V gene is TRBV3-1 (or the pseudogene TRBV3-2), the J gene TRBJ2-3; the match to TRBD2 covers 9 bases. This CDR3 is built from 14 residues. J was trimmed by 4 bases and V by 4 bases; bases with no gene match: 3. CDR1 and CDR2 from the germline V gene are LGHDT and YNNKEL (reference sequence). The CDR3 DNA follows: TGTGCCAGCAGCCTCGGCGGGGGGGCAGATACGCAGTATTTT. Encoded protein: CASSLGGGADTQYF.

The chain combines TRBV7-9 with TRBJ2-3; D is uncertain. Trimming pared 6 bases from V and 0 bases from J, leaving 16 bases between. The length of the CDR3 is 16 residues. Germline values: CDR1 SEHNR, CDR2 FQNEAQ (reference sequence). The CDR3 coding sequence is TGTGCCAGCAGTCGTACGACACGGTCTAGCACAGATACGCAGTATTTT. As protein: CASSRTTRSSTDTQYF.

The chain carries TRBV9 and TRBJ2-5; D is possibly TRBD1 (5 bases). V was shortened by 4 bases and J by 2 bases, with 12 bases between the two germline ends. This CDR3 is built from 14 residues. CDR1 SGDLS and CDR2 YYNGEE come from the germline V gene. The CDR3 protein is CASSPKDSQETQYF. CDR3 nucleotide sequence: TGTGCCAGCAGCCCGAAAGACAGTCAAGAGACCCAGTACTTC.

With respect to this clone: At one end, the junction sequence differs from germline, possibly due to a read error. The rearrangement links TRBV9 to TRBJ1-2, with 10 bases that match TRBD1. The CDR3 is 15 amino acids. The germline V gene encodes CDR1 SGDLS and CDR2 YYNGEE. CDR3 region: CASSPDSTGGRRWNF. CDR3 coding DNA: TGTGCCAGCAGCCCGGATTCGACAGGGGGCCGTCGGTGGAACTTC. The full variable domain, with the rest looked up from reference TRBV9 and TRBJ1-2, is DSGVTQTPKHLITATGQRVTLRCSPRSGDLSVYWYQQSLDQGLQFLIQYYNGEERAKGNILERFSAQQFPDLHSELNLSSLELGDSALYFCASSPDSTGGRRWNFGSGTRLTVV.

Comment on this clone: The junction departs from the called germline gene at one end, perhaps through a read error. The CDR3 sequence: CASSQEPQGGSAF. The CDR3 DNA follows: TGCGCCAGCAGCCAAGAACCACAGGGAGGGTCTGCCTTC. V and J are TRBV4-3 and TRBJ1-2; D perhaps matches TRBD1 (6 bases). Germline assignment: CDR1 LGHNA and CDR2 YSLEER. CDR3 length: 13 residues.

CDR3 protein: CASSLLAAAYEQYF. The CDR3 DNA sequence: TGTGCCAGCAGCTTACTAGCGGCAGCCTACGAGCAGTACTTC. The chain is built from TRBV11-2 and TRBJ2-7; 7 bases line up with TRBD2. Germline CDR1 SGHAT, CDR2 FQNNGV. The V gene end was trimmed by 2 bases and the J gene end by 2 bases; junction bases not matched to a gene: 3. The CDR3 covers 14 residues.

This clone was seen once. Other nucleotide sequences in the sample specify the same CDR3. The chain links TRBV19 to TRBJ1-1; D unresolved. CDR3 length equals 11 residues. Germline CDR1 is LNHDA and CDR2 is SQIVND (reference sequence). V was pared by 5 bases and J by 3 bases, with 4 bases between. DNA of the CDR3: TGTGCCAGTAGTGTCTACACTGAAGCTTTCTTT. Translated, it gives CASSVYTEAFF.

This clone was observed a single time. The CDR3 sequence: CASTGKTSGSFDEQFF. As DNA, the CDR3 is TGCGCCAGCACAGGAAAGACTAGCGGGAGTTTCGATGAGCAGTTCTTC. The chain carries TRBV5-1 and TRBJ2-1, with 12 bases identical to TRBD2. CDR3 length: 16 amino acids. The germline V gene has CDR1 SGHRS and CDR2 YFSETQ. The V segment lost 6 bases and the J segment 8 bases; nucleotides outside the gene matches: 12.

This sequence joins TRBV28 and TRBJ2-7, with D perhaps TRBD1 (6 bases). Trimming shortened V by 4 bases and J by 7 bases, and 17 bases separated the two germline ends. The CDR3 is made up of 14 amino acids. Germline loops: CDR1 MDHEN, CDR2 SYDVKM. The CDR3 nucleotides read TGTGCCAGCAGTTCCCCCGGCCAGGGGCAAGAGCAGTACTTC. This sequence encodes CASSSPGQGQEQYF. The full variable domain, completed using reference TRBV28 and TRBJ2-7, is DVKVTQSSRYLVKRTGEKVFLECVQDMDHENMFWYRQDPGLGLRLIYFSYDVKMKEKGDIPEGYSVSREKKERFSLILESASTNQTSMYLCASSSPGQGQEQYFGPGTRLTVT.

The V and J genes are TRBV29-1 and TRBJ1-6; possibly TRBD1 for D (6 bases). V was cut by 4 bases and J by 10 bases, with 11 bases left in between. The CDR3 is 12 amino acids. Germline V gene data show CDR1 as SQVTM and CDR2 as ANQGSEA. The CDR3 nucleotides read TGCAGCGTTGGAGGGGGTGGGTCACCCCTCCACTTT. Translation: CSVGGGGSPLHF.

The chain links TRBV11-2 to TRBJ1-1; D is undetermined. This CDR3 is built from 16 residues. Looked up from germline, CDR1 is SGHAT and CDR2 is FQNNGV. Trimming shortened V by 4 bases and J by 1 base, and 16 bases separated the two germline ends. The CDR3 region has the DNA TGTGCCAGCAGCTGGACTCCAGACACCAAGAACACTGAAGCTTTCTTT. It encodes CASSWTPDTKNTEAFF. The full variable domain, completed using reference TRBV11-2 and TRBJ1-1, is EAGVAQSPRYKIIEKRQSVAFWCNPISGHATLYWYQQILGQGPKLLIQFQNNGVVDDSQLPKDRFSAERLKGVDSTLKIQPAKLEDSAVYLCASSWTPDTKNTEAFFGQGTRLTVV.

This clone is a singleton in its sample. The genes are TRBV7-9 and TRBJ1-5, with D unresolved. This CDR3 has 15 residues. V lost 1 base and J lost 9, with 16 bases in between. CDR1 and CDR2 (germline): SEHNR, FQNEAQ (reference sequence). CDR3 in amino acids: CASSLGGDGLVPQHF. CDR3 sequence (DNA): TGTGCCAGCAGCTTAGGGGGAGACGGATTGGTGCCCCAGCATTTT.

V usage is TRBV13 and J usage is TRBJ2-7; D unclear. The CDR3 length is 13 residues. Trimming cost V 6 bases and J 4 bases, with 13 bases left between them. Germline CDR1 is PRHDT and CDR2 is FYEKMQ (reference sequence). CDR3 coding DNA: TGTGCCAGCAGTCTCCGGAGAAGGTACGAGCAGTACTTC. Residues: CASSLRRRYEQYF. Looking up the rest from reference TRBV13 and TRBJ2-7 gives the full variable domain: AAGVIQSPRHLIKEKRETATLKCYPIPRHDTVYWYQQGPGQDPQFLISFYEKMQSDKGSIPDRFSAQQFSDYHSELNMSSLELGDSALYFCASSLRRRYEQYFGPGTRLTVT.

This sequence joins TRBV30 and TRBJ2-2, with a possible D match to TRBD2 (5 bases). CDR1 and CDR2 from the germline V gene are GTSNPN and SVGIG (reference sequence). The V gene lost 3 bases and the J gene lost 4 bases, with 21 bases spanning the gap. The CDR3 sequence is 17 residues long. The CDR3 spells CAWRERRRKVGTGELFF. CDR3 bases: TGTGCCTGGAGGGAGCGGAGGCGAAAGGTGGGCACCGGGGAGCTGTTTTTT.